This TCR beta chain was recovered during a study of Ad26.COV2.S vaccination and SARS-CoV-2 variants (dated by TCRdb to 2020 to 2022). The study in broad terms: The specificity and breadth of SARS-CoV-2-reactive T cell receptors after Ad26.COV2.S vaccination were assessed by TCRbeta repertoire sequencing. The TCR-sequenced set comprised around 30 samples: approximately 19 Ad26.COV2.S vaccine recipients, 5 placebo recipients and 8 SARS-CoV-2 convalescent individuals.

Concerning this clone itself: Its target antigen remains unknown. The record has no base qualities; no much larger clone is one base away.

What the research found in general, with its limitations: According to the authors, total T cell responses may have been underestimated by the TCR breadth and depth analyses. Substantial breadth of spike-specific CD8+ and CD4+ T cell responses was reported after vaccination. Comparable non-spike TCR breadth was observed between vaccine and placebo recipients, consistent with only spike being contained in the vaccine. Spike-specific TCR breadth was higher in Ad26.COV2.S recipients than in placebo recipients (P = 0.0014).

The time point label here, explained by the study, means: individuals recovered from natural SARS-CoV-2 infection. TCRbeta CDR3 regions were sequenced with the immunoSEQ Assay. After extraction, genomic DNA underwent amplification by bias-controlled multiplex PCR, followed by high-throughput sequencing. The paper's processing steps were these. To quantify the absolute abundance of every unique TCRbeta CDR3 region, sequences were collapsed and filtered. T cell fraction was estimated by normalizing TCRbeta template counts to usable DNA, with usable DNA measured through amplification of reference genes found in all nucleated cells. Repertoire TCRs were annotated as SARS-CoV-2-specific by exact matching of V gene, CDR3 amino acid sequence and J gene to a known reactive TCR set. MIRA supplied the reference SARS-CoV-2 TCR set, which was filtered for enrichment in COVID-19-positive ImmuneCODE repertoires so that public or cross-reactive TCRs were removed. Based on the MIRA antigens, annotated TCRs were further analysed at the level of specific ORF or position within ORF. Depth was the summed frequency of annotated unique rearrangements, while breadth was defined as annotated unique rearrangements over total unique productive rearrangements. Two-sided Wilcoxon rank-sum tests were used to compare TCR breadth between groups. Sourced from immuneACCESS, this table was stored by TCRdb with only in-frame sequences that have V and J called. A share of the clones is absent; for the studies checked, an unresolved V gene accounts for under half, and the remainder has no known explanation. V and J calls and clone size are as listed in that table; D and trimming were resolved from the DNA. The table for this sample lists about 350,000 clones; 90% to 95% of them were counted only once. In total, the top ten clones hold roughly 3.9% of the sample.

The germline V gene yields MNHEY for CDR1 and SVGEGT for CDR2. V is reduced by 2 bases and J by 4 bases, leaving a spacing of 27 bases between them. The CDR3 measures 19 amino acids from cysteine to phenylalanine. The sequence is cut down to CDR3 DNA, 57 bases in frame from base 1. The TCR comes from a human donor who had recovered from COVID-19. The specimen was peripheral blood, collected after recovery from COVID-19. Here the chain combines TRBV6-2 or TRBV6-3 and TRBJ2-7; no D gene is confidently identified. Here is the DNA: TGTGCCAGCAGTTACAGTATACAGACCTTAAGACAACTGGGGTACGAGCAGTACTTC. The encoded protein is CASSYSIQTLRQLGYEQYF.